This TCR beta chain was identified during a study of blood T cell repertoires in COVID-19. On the study more broadly: The cDNA or gDNA used as material had been derived from T cells, B-cell-depleted T cells, or PBMCs.

Generated by immunoSEQ multiplex PCR, the TCRdb table keeps only in-frame clones and is missing some. The table has around 150,000 clones, just under 85% seen once. The CDR3 contains 14 residues. Germline CDR1 GTSNPN, CDR2 SVGIG (reference sequence). Trimming removed 4 bases from V and 7 bases from J; junction bases left unmatched: 13. The chain couples TRBV30 to TRBJ2-7; TRBD1 matches at 7 bases. Sample: peripheral blood. The clonotype was recovered from a woman of 80 years or more with acute or convalescent COVID-19. CDR3 coding DNA: TGTGCCTGGAATTTCGGGGACAGAGCGCCGGAGCAGTACTTC. Amino acids: CAWNFGDRAPEQYF. Filled out from reference TRBV30 and TRBJ2-7, the complete variable domain reads SQTIHQWPATLVQPVGSPLSLECTVEGTSNPNLYWYRQAAGRGLQLLFYSVGIGQISSEVPQNLSASRPQDRQFILSSKKLLLSDSGFYLCAWNFGDRAPEQYFGPGTRLTVT.